This TCR beta chain was documented in a study of blood T cell repertoires in COVID-19. Study context: Sites in the United States, Italy and Spain provided acute and convalescent COVID-19 samples. In each case, the material was cDNA or gDNA derived from T cells, B-cell-depleted T cells, or PBMCs.

Original analysis: Reference gene primer amplification yielded estimated nucleated cell counts. Method: immunoSEQ multiplex PCR; TCRdb's copy keeps in-frame clones and lacks some. Clonal size and the V and J genes are those of that table, whereas D and trimming came from the DNA. The sample has 90,000 to 120,000 clones, over 80% seen once. The junction had 8 bases not matched to a gene; V was cut back by 6 bases and J by 2 bases. Per germline, CDR1 SGHRS and CDR2 YFSETQ. The CDR3 extends over 15 amino acids. Sequencing was done on a sample of peripheral blood. The chain links TRBV5-1 to TRBJ2-1, with 7 nucleotides matching TRBD2. This clonotype was sampled from a man aged 50 to 59 with acute or convalescent COVID-19. The CDR3 sequence: CASTTSGTTYNEQFF. Here the CDR3 DNA reads TGCGCCAGCACCACAAGCGGGACTACCTACAATGAGCAGTTCTTC.